This T cell receptor (beta chain) was obtained from a study of CD8 T cells in Susac syndrome. The CDR3 runs 16 residues. V dropped 4 bases and J dropped 6; count of bases not matched to a gene: 10. Per germline, CDR1 SGHRS and CDR2 YFSETQ. After extraction with the RNeasy kit, roughly 0.45 to 1 ug of the RNA was reverse transcribed using random hexamers. In TCRdb, the immunoSEQ multiplex PCR reads were re-called with MiXCR into one record per CDR3 protein. The sample has roughly 400,000 distinct CDR3 sequences, approximately 85% seen once. Material for sequencing was CD8+ T cells from PBMCs. The TCR was taken from a human donor with multiple sclerosis. The chain employs TRBV5-1 and TRBJ2-1; 10 bases fit TRBD1. In nucleotides, the CDR3 is TGCGCCAGCAGCAGTATGACAGGGGGCTTTAGCAATGAGCAGTTCTTC. Protein product: CASSSMTGGFSNEQFF.